A selection of T cell receptor beta chains follows, all from one sample in a study of identical twins. Each CDR3 protein is one row after TCRdb ran MiXCR on the 5' RACE reads. The sample records some 760,000 distinct CDR3 sequences, 15% to 20% being singletons. These data also featured in a second study, about T cells expressing NK-cell markers.

Specimen: PBMCs. These receptors were collected from a woman under 30 in good health. CDR3s include the opening cysteine and the closing phenylalanine or tryptophan. A D gene is named only where the DNA matches it firmly. The size field is filled for only some rows; it gives once, few, many or a size class.

size,J,D,V,length,CDR3,DNA
many,TRBJ2-1,TRBD2,TRBV6-2/TRBV6-3,16,CASSYLPASGDNEQFF,TGTGCCAGCAGTTACCTCCCGGCTAGCGGGGACAATGAGCAGTTCTTC
-,TRBJ2-4,-,TRBV11-2,13,CASSPSGRNIQYF,TGTGCCAGCAGCCCCTCGGGAAGAAACATTCAGTACTTC
few,TRBJ2-6,-,TRBV20-1,15,CSAIQGFSGANVLTF,TGCAGTGCTATCCAGGGGTTCTCTGGGGCCAACGTCCTGACTTTC
few,TRBJ2-7,-,TRBV29-1,12,CSVEIGASEQYF,TGCAGCGTTGAAATCGGAGCATCCGAGCAGTACTTC
-,TRBJ2-2,-,TRBV11-2,15,CASSLDPSNTGELFF,TGTGCCAGCAGCCTAGACCCTTCGAACACCGGGGAGCTGTTTTTT
few,TRBJ2-1,TRBD2,TRBV18,16,CASSPGLAGVRNEQFF,TGTGCCAGCTCACCGGGACTAGCGGGAGTGAGGAATGAGCAGTTCTTC
-,TRBJ1-1,-,TRBV5-1,13,CASSPGRVAEAFF,TGCGCCAGCAGCCCGGGACGAGTCGCTGAAGCTTTCTTT
few,TRBJ2-7,-,TRBV20-1,15,CSASRRIFGAYEQYF,TGCAGTGCCAGCCGCAGGATATTCGGGGCCTACGAGCAGTACTTC
-,TRBJ2-7,-,TRBV6-2/TRBV6-3,13,CASSYYGGPEQYF,TGTGCCAGCAGTTACTATGGGGGGCCCGAGCAGTACTTC
once,TRBJ1-1,-,TRBV20-1,14,CSAVRSSGGSEAFF,TGCAGTGCAGTGCGAAGCTCGGGTGGCTCTGAAGCTTTCTTT
few,TRBJ2-7,TRBD2,TRBV20-1,13,CSASGRAGNEQYF,TGCAGTGCTTCGGGGAGGGCAGGGAACGAGCAGTACTTC
few,TRBJ2-1,TRBD2,TRBV20-1,15,CSARRGLAGNNEQFF,TGCAGTGCTAGAAGGGGGCTAGCGGGAAACAATGAGCAGTTCTTC
few,TRBJ2-5,-,TRBV20-1,13,CSAARGLGETQYF,TGCAGTGCTGCACGGGGTTTGGGGGAGACCCAGTACTTC
few,TRBJ2-7,-,TRBV24-1,13,CATWFETVYEQYF,TGTGCCACCTGGTTCGAGACAGTTTACGAGCAGTACTTC
few,TRBJ2-7,-,TRBV12-3/TRBV12-4,14,CASSLAPSIYEQYF,TGTGCCAGCAGTTTAGCGCCTAGTATCTACGAGCAGTACTTC
-,TRBJ2-2,TRBD2,TRBV5-1,15,CASSFDGGTTGELFF,TGCGCCAGCAGCTTCGACGGGGGGACCACCGGGGAGCTGTTTTTT
few,TRBJ2-7,-,TRBV6-2/TRBV6-3,15,CASSYSMGSAYEQYF,TGTGCCAGCAGTTACTCGATGGGTAGCGCTTACGAGCAGTACTTC
-,TRBJ1-4,-,TRBV12-3/TRBV12-4,14,CASSFRLFNEKLFF,TGTGCCAGCAGTTTCAGACTGTTTAATGAAAAACTGTTTTTT
-,TRBJ2-2,TRBD2,TRBV10-3,16,CATGTSGRENTGELFF,TGTGCCACCGGGACTAGCGGGAGGGAGAACACCGGGGAGCTGTTTTTT
-,TRBJ1-4,-,TRBV4-3,14,CASSQGGREEKLFF,TGCGCCAGCAGCCAAGGTGGCAGGGAAGAAAAACTGTTTTTT
-,TRBJ1-6,TRBD1,TRBV2,14,CASGRQGGTSPLHF,TGTGCCAGCGGGAGACAGGGAGGTACTTCACCCCTCCACTTT
few,TRBJ1-2,-,TRBV2,12,CASSVSGYGYTF,TGTGCCAGCAGTGTTTCCGGCTATGGCTACACCTTC
-,TRBJ2-3,-,TRBV7-6,15,CASSLAALTTDTQYF,TGTGCCAGCAGCTTAGCAGCGCTGACAACGGATACGCAGTATTTT